These T cell receptor beta chains were read from a single sample in a study of T cells after yellow fever vaccination. TCRdb analysed the 5' RACE reads with MiXCR anew, one entry per CDR3 protein. There are about 360,000 distinct CDR3 sequences in the sample; 6.2% occur only once, and about 15% lies in the top ten. Sequenced material: PBMCs, taken 5 days after the yellow fever booster vaccination. The receptors here all came from a man aged 30 to 39 who received the YFV17D yellow fever vaccine. CDR3s include the opening cysteine and the closing phenylalanine or tryptophan. A D gene is named only where the DNA matches it firmly. Size values are once, few and many counts, or a class for expanded clones, and some rows have none.

d_gene	abundance	v_gene	j_gene	CDR3aa	CDR3nt
-	-	TRBV19	TRBJ2-6	CASSIDLARAFSGANVLTF	TGTGCCAGTAGTATAGATCTAGCCAGGGCGTTCTCTGGGGCCAACGTCCTGACTTTC
-	many	TRBV9	TRBJ1-2	CASSVGSEVGYGYTF	TGTGCCAGCAGCGTAGGGTCCGAGGTTGGCTATGGCTACACCTTC
-	many	TRBV20-1	TRBJ2-7	CSARAREQYF	TGCAGTGCTAGAGCTCGCGAGCAGTACTTC
-	many	TRBV7-6	TRBJ2-7	CASSSSFTTGYEQYF	TGTGCCAGCAGCTCCTCCTTCACGACAGGATACGAGCAGTACTTC
TRBD2	-	TRBV7-2	TRBJ2-3	CASSLGPSGRVQDTQYF	TGTGCCAGCAGCTTAGGCCCTAGCGGGAGGGTTCAAGATACGCAGTATTTT
TRBD1	many	TRBV6-2/TRBV6-3	TRBJ1-1	CASSAGGFGTEAFF	TGTGCCAGCAGTGCAGGGGGTTTTGGCACTGAAGCTTTCTTT
TRBD2	-	TRBV20-1	TRBJ2-5	CSARELIPFSGSTETQYF	TGCAGTGCTAGAGAGCTGATTCCATTTAGCGGGAGTACGGAGACCCAGTACTTC
-	-	TRBV7-7	TRBJ2-5	CASSSDRGKGETQYF	TGTGCCAGCAGCTCCGACAGAGGGAAGGGGGAGACCCAGTACTTC
-	few	TRBV27	TRBJ2-5	CASSFSWTDQETQYF	TGTGCCAGCAGTTTCTCCTGGACAGACCAAGAGACCCAGTACTTC
-	many	TRBV7-2	TRBJ2-2	CASSLLDTEGTGELFF	TGTGCCAGCAGCCTCCTTGATACCGAGGGGACCGGGGAGCTGTTTTTT
-	many	TRBV15	TRBJ2-1	CATSSPSQYYNEQFF	TGTGCCACCAGCAGCCCATCCCAATACTACAATGAGCAGTTCTTC
TRBD2	many	TRBV5-1	TRBJ2-2	CASSSIIAGVSTGELFF	TGCGCCAGCAGCTCCATAATAGCGGGAGTGAGCACCGGGGAGCTGTTTTTT
TRBD2	-	TRBV7-2	TRBJ2-5	CASSQQLAGGGETQYF	TGTGCCAGCAGCCAACAACTAGCGGGCGGGGGAGAGACCCAGTACTTC
-	many	TRBV5-6	TRBJ2-1	CASTLSTFFSSYNEQFF	TGTGCCAGCACCCTCTCGACTTTTTTCAGCTCCTACAATGAGCAGTTCTTC
-	few	TRBV7-2	TRBJ1-3	CASIRRPSSGNTIYF	TGTGCCAGCATCAGGCGACCGAGCTCTGGAAACACCATATATTTT
TRBD1	-	TRBV9	TRBJ2-7	CASSVDQGAGEQYF	TGTGCCAGCAGCGTAGACCAGGGGGCTGGTGAGCAGTACTTC
-	few	TRBV5-4	TRBJ1-5	CASSASLITGSSNQPQHF	TGTGCCAGCAGCGCCTCCCTGATTACAGGGAGTAGCAATCAGCCCCAGCATTTT
-	-	TRBV7-6	TRBJ2-2	CASSLAHRHTGELFF	TGTGCCAGCAGCTTAGCCCATAGGCACACCGGGGAGCTGTTTTTT
-	few	TRBV19	TRBJ2-3	CASSIGGKTDTQYF	TGTGCCAGTAGTATAGGCGGCAAGACAGATACGCAGTATTTT
-	-	TRBV5-1	TRBJ2-7	CAGPCRDPQYF	TGCGCCGGACCTTGCCGGGACCCTCAGTACTTC
-	few	TRBV29-1	TRBJ2-1	CSVETQQFF	TGCAGCGTTGAAACTCAGCAGTTCTTC
-	many	TRBV11-2	TRBJ2-1	CASSLVLLTGPEQFF	TGTGCCAGCAGCTTAGTCCTCTTGACAGGTCCAGAGCAGTTCTTC
-	-	TRBV6-2/TRBV6-3	TRBJ1-5	CASSPDSSYQPQHF	TGTGCCAGCAGTCCCGACAGTTCCTATCAGCCCCAGCATTTT
-	many	TRBV5-4	TRBJ2-7	CASSLVQGSYEQYF	TGTGCCAGCAGCTTGGTGCAGGGGTCGTACGAGCAGTACTTC
TRBD1	-	TRBV4-3	TRBJ2-4	CASSRTGTGGKNIQYF	TGCGCCAGCAGCCGTACCGGGACAGGGGGCAAAAACATTCAGTACTTC
-	-	TRBV9	TRBJ2-5	CASSGEREVSVETQYF	TGTGCCAGCAGCGGAGAGAGGGAGGTATCCGTAGAGACCCAGTACTTC
-	few	TRBV5-6	TRBJ2-1	CASSQEQGRNYNEQFF	TGTGCCAGCAGCCAGGAACAGGGTAGGAACTACAATGAGCAGTTCTTC
-	-	TRBV7-2	TRBJ1-4	CASSLTGFNEKLFF	TGTGCCAGCAGCTTAACGGGATTTAATGAAAAACTGTTTTTT
TRBD1	many	TRBV12-3/TRBV12-4	TRBJ2-1	CASREGQVHGEQFF	TGTGCCAGCAGAGAAGGACAGGTTCACGGTGAACAGTTCTTC
TRBD1	few	TRBV28	TRBJ1-5	CASVIGQGFQPQHF	TGTGCCAGCGTCATCGGACAGGGGTTTCAGCCCCAGCATTTT
TRBD2	few	TRBV20-1	TRBJ2-1	CSVTTPGSGGVDEQFF	TGCAGTGTCACGACCCCGGGTAGCGGGGGAGTCGATGAGCAGTTCTTC
-	-	TRBV7-2	TRBJ1-6	CASSLRFIAYNSPLHF	TGTGCCAGCAGCCTAAGGTTTATTGCCTATAATTCACCCCTCCACTTT